Included here is one TCR beta chain sequence, with context. The germline gene is not matched at one end of the junction; a read error may be the cause. The sample is drawn from a study of T cells after yellow fever vaccination. TCR cDNA, made by 5'RACE template switching, carried an added universal primer site and UMIs. TCRdb re-called the 5' RACE reads through MiXCR, storing one row per CDR3 protein. Of 100,000 to 150,000 distinct CDR3 sequences in the sample, approximately 14% were seen once. CDR1 and CDR2 (germline): MGHRA, YSYEKL. The length of the CDR3 is 15 residues. The receptor was isolated from a man between 18 and 29 years old who received the YFV17D yellow fever vaccine. The source material was CD8+ T cells sorted from PBMCs, sampled 5 days after the yellow fever booster vaccination. The chain uses TRBV4-1 and TRBJ1-1; the D is unclear. The CDR3, as DNA: TGCGCCAGCAGCCAAAGTAGCTCGGAAGCACTTCCCTACGATTTT. Amino acids: CASSQSSSEALPYDF.